The 12 T cell receptor beta chains in this list originate from one sample, sequenced in a study of T cells in Graves' hyperthyroidism and ophthalmopathy. RNA transcripts provided the source from which TCR beta CDR3 regions were amplified. With the HTBI primer set, the TCR CDR3 went through a first round of RT-PCR. TCRdb processed the multiplex PCR reads anew with MiXCR; each CDR3 protein has one entry. This table has hundreds of thousands of distinct CDR3 sequences, around 40% appearing once. Material: blood. These receptors were taken from a woman aged 40 to 50 with Graves' hyperthyroidism.

This clonotype was picked up many times. J is TRBJ1-2 and V is TRBV9, with 7 bases matching TRBD1. The V and J ends lost 7 bases and 3 bases, in that order; junction bases with no gene match: 9. Germline V lookup: CDR1 SGDLS, CDR2 YYNGEE. CDR3 length: 14 residues. CDR3 DNA: TGTGCCAGCGGGTTGGAGGGGGCCGACTATGGCTACACCTTC. This sequence encodes CASGLEGADYGYTF. Full variable domain (outside the CDR3, taken from reference TRBV9 and TRBJ1-2): DSGVTQTPKHLITATGQRVTLRCSPRSGDLSVYWYQQSLDQGLQFLIQYYNGEERAKGNILERFSAQQFPDLHSELNLSSLELGDSALYFCASGLEGADYGYTFGSGTRLTVV.

This clonotype came up many times. The rearrangement uses TRBV14 and TRBJ1-1, with TRBD1 matching over 7 bases. Germline lookup yields CDR1 SGHDN and CDR2 FVKESK. There are 14 residues in the CDR3. The J segment lost 1 base and the V segment lost 4 bases, leaving 3 bases of the junction unmatched. The CDR3 DNA sequence: TGTGCCAGCAGCCGGGACAGTACGAACACTGAAGCTTTCTTT. This translates into CASSRDSTNTEAFF.

The gene calls are TRBV20-1 and TRBJ2-5; 7 bases map to TRBD2. This CDR3 region has 14 residues. The V segment lost 4 bases and the J segment 5 bases; nucleotides outside the gene matches: 10. In germline, CDR1 is DFQATT, CDR2 SNEGSKA (reference sequence). The CDR3 region has the DNA TGCAGTGCTATGGGGCTAGCGGCTCGGGAGACCCAGTACTTC. This translates into CSAMGLAARETQYF.

Concerning this clonotype: The junction departs from germline at one end; a sequencing error may be responsible. The chain combines TRBV15 with TRBJ1-5, with a tentative D call TRBD1 (6 bases). This CDR3 spans 20 amino acids. Germline loops: CDR1 LNHNV, CDR2 YYDKDF (reference sequence). The CDR3 sequence is CAASRGIPGPSWAGNQPQHF. Here the CDR3 DNA reads TGTGCCGCCAGCAGGGGAATACCGGGACCGTCCTGGGCAGGCAATCAGCCTCAGCATTTT.

This clonotype was detected a few times. The junction does not match germline at one end; this may be a read error. The chain is built from TRBV7-2 and TRBJ1-1; TRBD1 might be the D (6 bases). The CDR3 runs to 16 residues. Germline CDR1 SGHTA, CDR2 FQGNSA. CDR3 in DNA: TGCGCCAGCAGCCCCCAAGCCAGGGGTACACAACGAGAAGCTTTCTTT. Translation gives CASSPQARGTQREAFF.

This clonotype was picked up many times. Here the CDR3 reads CASSLEGGPGANQPQHF. DNA for the CDR3: TGTGCCAGCAGCTTAGAAGGCGGCCCGGGGGCCAATCAGCCCCAGCATTTT. The rearrangement joins TRBV7-8 to TRBJ1-5, with a possible D match to TRBD1 (6 bases). V was clipped by 1 base and J by 3 bases, with 16 bases between them. The CDR3 length is 17 residues. Germline V gene lookup returns CDR1 SGHVS and CDR2 FQNEAQ. Filled out from reference TRBV7-8 and TRBJ1-5, the complete variable domain reads GAGVSQSPRYKVAKRGQDVALRCDPISGHVSLFWYQQALGQGPEFLTYFQNEAQLDKSGLPSDRFFAERPEGSVSTLKIQRTQQEDSAVYLCASSLEGGPGANQPQHFGDGTRLSIL.

This clonotype has only a few counts. The chain combines TRBV27 with TRBJ1-5; D remains unclear. The CDR3 spans 15 residues. CDR1 and CDR2 from the germline V gene are MNHEY and SMNVEV (reference sequence). Trimming cost V 5 bases and J 2 bases, with 13 bases left between them. CDR3 amino acids: CASSPLVFGNQPQHF. CDR3 coding DNA: TGTGCCAGCAGTCCGTTAGTATTCGGCAATCAGCCCCAGCATTTT.

In this sample, this clonotype turned up many times. The chain couples TRBV29-1 to TRBJ1-1; 7 positions match TRBD1. The V gene end was trimmed by 6 bases and the J gene end by 11 bases; junction bases not matched to a gene: 9. This CDR3 comprises 11 residues. The germline V gene has CDR1 SQVTM and CDR2 ANQGSEA. CDR3 DNA sequence: TGCAGCGTCGACCGGACAGGTCGGGCTTTCTTT. Translated: CSVDRTGRAFF.

In this sample, this clonotype turned up a few times. The chain joins TRBV28 to TRBJ2-2; 11 nucleotides line up with TRBD1. This CDR3 is built from 17 residues. Germline V CDR1 and CDR2: MDHEN, SYDVKM. Losses at the gene ends were 5 bases for V and 1 base for J; bases not matched to a gene: 6. The CDR3 here is CASSPRTGGVNTGELFF. The DNA of the CDR3 is TGTGCCAGCAGTCCGCGGACAGGGGGCGTGAACACCGGGGAGCTGTTTTTT.

The chain joins TRBV5-1 to TRBJ2-2, with 7 positions matching TRBD1. The germline V gene has CDR1 SGHRS and CDR2 YFSETQ. V lost 0 bases and J lost 0; bases outside the gene matches: 5. This CDR3 is 17 amino acids long. This chain's CDR3 is CASSLGRQGANTGELFF. DNA of the CDR3: TGCGCCAGCAGCTTGGGTCGCCAGGGGGCGAACACCGGGGAGCTGTTTTTT.

The genes are TRBV25-1 and TRBJ1-1; D possibly corresponds to TRBD1 (5 bases). Trimming stripped 8 bases from V and 11 bases from J, with 21 bases between. Germline V lookup: CDR1 MGHDK, CDR2 SYGVNS. This CDR3 is built from 13 residues. The CDR3, as DNA: TGTGCCAGCGTTGAAACAGGTACCGGGGTGGCTTTCTTT. Protein: CASVETGTGVAFF. The variable domain in full, completed from reference TRBV25-1 and TRBJ1-1, reads EADIYQTPRYLVIGTGKKITLECSQTMGHDKMYWYQQDPGMELHLIHYSYGVNSTEKGDLSSESTVSRIRTEHFPLTLESARPSHTSQYLCASVETGTGVAFFGQGTRLTVV.

In this sample, this clonotype turned up many times. The chain employs TRBV2 and TRBJ2-7; D gene unclear. Trimming shortened V by 4 bases and J by 3 bases, and 4 bases separated the two germline ends. Germline V gene lookup returns CDR1 SNHLY and CDR2 FYNNEI. The CDR3 has 11 amino acids. The chain's CDR3 is CASSVVYEQYF. CDR3 nucleotide sequence: TGTGCCAGCAGTGTGGTCTACGAGCAGTACTTC.